Reported below is one T cell receptor beta chain. This entry is derived from a study of blood T cell repertoires in COVID-19. About the research overall: Sources were T cells, B-cell-depleted T cells, or PBMCs; the material itself was cDNA or gDNA.

In the original processing: Nucleated cell counts were estimated from reference gene primer amplification. Only in-frame clones appear in the TCRdb table, and some are missing; sequencing was by immunoSEQ multiplex PCR. That table supplies the V and J calls and clone size; D and trimming were determined from the DNA. The sample holds tens of thousands of clones, approximately 80% seen once. The CDR3 spans 18 residues. The chain employs TRBV21-1 and TRBJ2-1; whether TRBD1, the table's D call, matches the DNA was not checked. TRBV21-1 represents a pseudogene. Sequenced sample: peripheral blood. The source of this sequence is a woman between 70 and 85 years old with acute or convalescent COVID-19. The CDR3 bases are TGTGCCAGCAGCAAAGAAGCGGCAGGGGGCAGTAATAACAATGAGCAGTTCTTC. It yields the protein CASSKEAAGGSNNNEQFF.